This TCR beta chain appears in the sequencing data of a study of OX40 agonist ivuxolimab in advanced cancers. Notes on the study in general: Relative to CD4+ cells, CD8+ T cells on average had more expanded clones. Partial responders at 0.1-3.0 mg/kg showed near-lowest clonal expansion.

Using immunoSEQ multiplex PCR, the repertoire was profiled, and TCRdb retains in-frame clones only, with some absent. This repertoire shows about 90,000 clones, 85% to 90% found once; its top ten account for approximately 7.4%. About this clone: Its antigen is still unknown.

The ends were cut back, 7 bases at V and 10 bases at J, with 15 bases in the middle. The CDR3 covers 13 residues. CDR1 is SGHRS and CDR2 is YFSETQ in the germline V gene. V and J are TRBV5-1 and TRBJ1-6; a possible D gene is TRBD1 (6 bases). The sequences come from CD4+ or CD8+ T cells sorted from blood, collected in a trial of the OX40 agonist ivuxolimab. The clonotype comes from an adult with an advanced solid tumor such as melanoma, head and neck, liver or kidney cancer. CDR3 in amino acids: CASQGSEGSPLHF. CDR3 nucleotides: TGCGCCAGCCAGGGGTCGGAGGGCTCACCCCTCCACTTT.